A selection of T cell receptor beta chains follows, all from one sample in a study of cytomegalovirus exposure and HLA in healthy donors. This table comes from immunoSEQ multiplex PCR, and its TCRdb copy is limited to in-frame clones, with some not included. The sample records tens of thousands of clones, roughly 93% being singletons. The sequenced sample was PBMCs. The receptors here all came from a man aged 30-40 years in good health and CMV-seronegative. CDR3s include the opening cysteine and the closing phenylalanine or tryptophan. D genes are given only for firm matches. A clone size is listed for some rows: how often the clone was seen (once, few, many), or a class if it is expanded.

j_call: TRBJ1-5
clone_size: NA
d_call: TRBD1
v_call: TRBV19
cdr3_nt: TGTGCCAGTAGTATAGATCCGGGACAGGGTGACAATCAGCCCCAGCATTTT
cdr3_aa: CASSIDPGQGDNQPQHF

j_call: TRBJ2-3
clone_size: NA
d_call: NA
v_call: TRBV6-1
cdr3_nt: TGTGCCAGCAGTGATCACCTAATCTCGCCCACTGAGACAGATACGCAGTATTTT
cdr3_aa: CASSDHLISPTETDTQYF

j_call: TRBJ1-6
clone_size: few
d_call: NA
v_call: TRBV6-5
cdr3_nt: TGTGCCAGCAGTTACGGGAGCTCCTATAATTCACCCCTCCACTTT
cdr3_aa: CASSYGSSYNSPLHF

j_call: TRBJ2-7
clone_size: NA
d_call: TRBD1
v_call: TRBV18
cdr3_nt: TGTGCCAGCTCACCGGGACAGACGAACGAGCAGTACTTC
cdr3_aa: CASSPGQTNEQYF

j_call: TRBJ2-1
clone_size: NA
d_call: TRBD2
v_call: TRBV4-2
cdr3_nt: TGTGCCAGCAGCCCAAGGACTAGCGGGACCAATGAGCAGTTCTTC
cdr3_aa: CASSPRTSGTNEQFF

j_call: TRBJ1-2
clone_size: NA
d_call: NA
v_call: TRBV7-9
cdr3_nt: TGTGCCAGCAGCTCACAGGGTGGAGGTATTGGCTACACCTTC
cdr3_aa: CASSSQGGGIGYTF

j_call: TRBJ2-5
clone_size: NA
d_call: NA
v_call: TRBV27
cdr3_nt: TGTGCCAGCAGTTCCCCCTACCAAGAGACCCAGTACTTC
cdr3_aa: CASSSPYQETQYF

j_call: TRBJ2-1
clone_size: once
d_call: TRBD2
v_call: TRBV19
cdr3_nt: TGTGCCAGTAGCCTTAGCGGGAGGGGATCTAGGCAGTTCTTC
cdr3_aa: CASSLSGRGSRQFF

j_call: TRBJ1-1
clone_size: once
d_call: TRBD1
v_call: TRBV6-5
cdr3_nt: TGTGCCAGCAGACAACAGGGGATTAACACTGAAGCTTTCTTT
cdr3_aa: CASRQQGINTEAFF

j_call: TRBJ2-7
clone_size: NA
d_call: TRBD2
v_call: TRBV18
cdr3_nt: TGTGCCAGCTCACCACCGGAAAGTAGCGGGAGGGACTACGAGCAGTACTTC
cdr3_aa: CASSPPESSGRDYEQYF

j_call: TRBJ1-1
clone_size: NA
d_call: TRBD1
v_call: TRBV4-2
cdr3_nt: TGTGCCAGCAGCCAAGATCGACAGGGTTACACTGAAGCTTTCTTT
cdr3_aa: CASSQDRQGYTEAFF

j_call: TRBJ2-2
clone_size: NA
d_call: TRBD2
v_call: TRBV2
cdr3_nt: TGTGCCACAGTTTTGGGGGGGGAGAACACCGGGGAGCTGTTTTTT
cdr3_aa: CATVLGGENTGELFF

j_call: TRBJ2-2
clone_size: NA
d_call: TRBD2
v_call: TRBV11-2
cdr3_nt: TGTGCCAGCAGCTCGGCGGGAGGGCGGTTCGGGGAGCTGTTTTTT
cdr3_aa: CASSSAGGRFGELFF

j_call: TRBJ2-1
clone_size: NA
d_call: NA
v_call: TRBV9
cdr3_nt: TGTGCCAGCAGCGTAGTGGACGGGAGCTACAATGAGCAGTTCTTC
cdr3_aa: CASSVVDGSYNEQFF

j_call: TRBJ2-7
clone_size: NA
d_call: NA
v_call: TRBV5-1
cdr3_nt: TGCGCCAGCAGCTTGGACACCTTTCTCGAGCAGTACTTC
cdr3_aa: CASSLDTFLEQYF

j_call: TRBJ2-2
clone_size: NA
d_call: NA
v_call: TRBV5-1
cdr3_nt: TGCGCCAGCAGCTTGCCAGGGTCGGTCACCGGGGAGCTGTTTTTT
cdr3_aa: CASSLPGSVTGELFF

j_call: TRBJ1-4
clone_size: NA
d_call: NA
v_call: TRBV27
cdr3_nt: TGTGCCAGCAGGGAGACTAATGAAAAACTGTTTTTT
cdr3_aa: CASRETNEKLFF

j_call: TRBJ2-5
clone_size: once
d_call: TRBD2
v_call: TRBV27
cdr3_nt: TGTGCCAGCAGTCTAGCGGGACCACAAGAGACCCAGTACTTC
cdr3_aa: CASSLAGPQETQYF

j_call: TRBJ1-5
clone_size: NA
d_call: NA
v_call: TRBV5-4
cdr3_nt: TGTGCCAGCAGCATGGAGGGGCCCAATCAGCCCCAGCATTTT
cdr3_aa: CASSMEGPNQPQHF

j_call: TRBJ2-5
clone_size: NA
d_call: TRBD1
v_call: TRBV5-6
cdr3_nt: TGTGCCAGCAGCGTTGGGACAGTCCAAGAGACCCAGTACTTC
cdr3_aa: CASSVGTVQETQYF

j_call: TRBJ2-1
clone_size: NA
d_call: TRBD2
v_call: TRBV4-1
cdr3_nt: TGCGCCAGCAGCCAAGAAAGACGCGGACTAGCGGGAGAAGGCAATGAGCAGTTCTTC
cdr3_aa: CASSQERRGLAGEGNEQFF

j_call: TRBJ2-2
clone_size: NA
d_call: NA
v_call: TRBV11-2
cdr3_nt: TGTGCCAGCAGCCAATTCGTGGGGAGCACCGGGGAGCTGTTTTTT
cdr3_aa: CASSQFVGSTGELFF

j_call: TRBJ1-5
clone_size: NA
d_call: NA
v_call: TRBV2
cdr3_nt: TGTGCCAGCGGCGCGTCACTAAGTTGGCCCCAGCATTTT
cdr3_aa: CASGASLSWPQHF

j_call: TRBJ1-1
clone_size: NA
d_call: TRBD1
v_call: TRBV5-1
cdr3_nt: TGCGCCAGCAGCGAAACCGGGACAGGAATGAACACTGAAGCTTTCTTT
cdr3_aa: CASSETGTGMNTEAFF

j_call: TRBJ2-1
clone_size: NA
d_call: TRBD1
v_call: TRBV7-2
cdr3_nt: TGTGCCAGCGAGTTTGGGACAGGGGGTTTCAATGAGCAGTTCTTC
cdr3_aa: CASEFGTGGFNEQFF

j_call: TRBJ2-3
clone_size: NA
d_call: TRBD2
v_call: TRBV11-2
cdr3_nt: TGTGCCAGCAGCTATAGCGGGACCCGCACAGATACGCAGTATTTT
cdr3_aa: CASSYSGTRTDTQYF